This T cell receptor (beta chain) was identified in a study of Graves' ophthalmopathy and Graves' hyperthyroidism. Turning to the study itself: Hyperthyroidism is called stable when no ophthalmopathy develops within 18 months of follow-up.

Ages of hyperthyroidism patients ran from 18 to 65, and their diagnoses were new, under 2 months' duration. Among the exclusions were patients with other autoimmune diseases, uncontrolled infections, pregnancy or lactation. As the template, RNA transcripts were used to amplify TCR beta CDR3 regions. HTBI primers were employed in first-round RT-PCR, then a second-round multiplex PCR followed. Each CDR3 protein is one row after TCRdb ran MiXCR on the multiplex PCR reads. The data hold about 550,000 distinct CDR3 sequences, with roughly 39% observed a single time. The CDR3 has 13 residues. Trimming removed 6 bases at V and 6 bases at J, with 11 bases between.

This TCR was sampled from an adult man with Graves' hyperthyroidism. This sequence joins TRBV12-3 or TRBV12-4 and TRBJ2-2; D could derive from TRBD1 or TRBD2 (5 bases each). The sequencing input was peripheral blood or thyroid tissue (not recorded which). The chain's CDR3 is CASSPGAPGELFF. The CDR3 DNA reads TGTGCCAGCAGCCCCGGGGCGCCCGGGGAGCTGTTTTTT.